The 25 T cell receptor beta chains in this list originate from one sample, sequenced in a study of regulatory T cells in long-lasting Graves disease. The time point: persistent/refractory GD, antithyroid drugs over 5 years with positive TRAb. The TCR library was prepared using RNA isolated from PBMCs. Relying on iRepertoire HTBI primers and Arm-PCR of CDR3 regions, the team built TCR beta libraries. One entry per CDR3 protein results from TCRdb running MiXCR on the multiplex PCR reads. The sample records about 460,000 distinct CDR3 sequences, 20% to 25% being singletons. The sample here was peripheral blood mononuclear cells (PBMCs), taken when the disease was refractory, from a patient treated with antithyroid drugs. These receptor sequences come from a female donor with Graves disease.

This clonotype occurred many times. The chain couples TRBV25-1 to TRBJ1-2; the D is unclear. V gave up 4 bases and J gave up 6 bases, with 9 bases separating them. The CDR3 consists of 12 residues. Germline-derived CDR1 and CDR2 are MGHDK and SYGVNS. The CDR3 is CASSAQADGYTF. The CDR3 DNA reads TGTGCCAGCAGTGCCCAGGCGGATGGCTACACCTTC.

The chain uses TRBV15 and TRBJ1-3; D gene ambiguous. Deletions cut 4 bases from V and 2 bases from J, with 6 bases between. The CDR3 covers 13 residues. Germline CDR1 reads LNHNV; CDR2 reads YYDKDF (reference sequence). The CDR3 is CATSNDPGNTIYF. The DNA of the CDR3 is TGTGCCACCAGCAACGACCCTGGAAACACCATATATTTT.

This rearrangement joins TRBV4-1 to TRBJ1-5; tentatively, D is TRBD1 (6 bases). Deletions cut 1 base from V and 1 base from J, with 14 bases between. The CDR3 is made up of 17 amino acids. Germline-derived CDR1 and CDR2 are MGHRA and YSYEKL. This CDR3 is CASSQGTVGKSNQPQHF. CDR3 sequence (DNA): TGCGCCAGCAGCCAAGGGACAGTGGGAAAAAGCAATCAGCCCCAGCATTTT.

This clonotype was seen more than once but under ten times. The chain links TRBV30 to TRBJ2-1, with TRBD1 identical over 9 bases. V was clipped by 4 bases and J by 6 bases; unmatched bases: 4. Germline lookup yields CDR1 GTSNPN and CDR2 SVGIG (reference sequence). The CDR3 consists of 13 residues. CDR3: CAWMGTGINEQFF. In DNA form, the CDR3 reads TGTGCCTGGATGGGGACAGGGATCAATGAGCAGTTCTTC.

Many counts were recorded for this clonotype. The chain employs TRBV9 and TRBJ1-4; 8 bases line up with TRBD1. This CDR3 region has 15 residues. Germline CDR1 SGDLS, CDR2 YYNGEE. The V segment lost 4 bases and the J segment 3 bases; nucleotides outside the gene matches: 5. The CDR3 is CASSFRDRPNEKLFF. CDR3 in DNA: TGTGCCAGCAGCTTCCGGGACAGGCCTAATGAAAAACTGTTTTTT. The complete variable domain, with remaining parts taken from reference TRBV9 and TRBJ1-4, reads DSGVTQTPKHLITATGQRVTLRCSPRSGDLSVYWYQQSLDQGLQFLIQYYNGEERAKGNILERFSAQQFPDLHSELNLSSLELGDSALYFCASSFRDRPNEKLFFGSGTQLSVL.

The rearrangement uses TRBV15 and TRBJ2-5, with D hard to call. The CDR3 has 16 amino acids. V was pared by 0 bases and J by 4 bases, with 15 bases between. In germline, CDR1 is LNHNV, CDR2 YYDKDF (reference sequence). CDR3 nucleotide sequence: TGTGCCACCAGCAGAGATGTGGGCGGTACGGGAGAGACCCAGTACTTC. Its protein product is CATSRDVGGTGETQYF.

This sequence joins TRBV29-1 and TRBJ2-3; tentative D call: TRBD1 (6 bases). CDR1 SQVTM and CDR2 ANQGSEA come from the germline V gene. The length of the CDR3 is 15 residues. Trimming shortened V by 7 bases and J by 6 bases, and 23 bases separated the two germline ends. CDR3 nucleotides: TGCAGCGCAAGTCAGCAGGGGAGAGGTTCGGATACGCAGTATTTT. Translated, it gives CSASQQGRGSDTQYF.

The chain is built from TRBV20-1 and TRBJ2-1; 9 bases agree with TRBD1. CDR1 and CDR2 (germline): DFQATT, SNEGSKA (reference sequence). The V segment lost 3 bases and the J segment 2 bases; nucleotides outside the gene matches: 5. This CDR3 has 15 amino acids. The CDR3 bases are TGCAGTGCTAGCGCTACAGGGGGCGCCTACAATGAGCAGTTCTTC. Encoded protein: CSASATGGAYNEQFF.

This clonotype was seen ten or more times. V is TRBV7-9 and J is TRBJ2-7; D gene unclear. CDR1 is SEHNR and CDR2 is FQNEAQ in the germline V gene (reference sequence). Trimming took 0 bases from V and 3 from J, leaving 15 bases between them. This CDR3 is 16 amino acids long. CDR3 bases: TGTGCCAGCAGCTTAGCGATCGGCGGCCCAAACTACGAGCAGTACTTC. Its protein is CASSLAIGGPNYEQYF.

This clonotype was found a few times. The J gene is TRBJ1-2, the V gene TRBV12-3 or TRBV12-4; D may be TRBD1 (6 bases). V was trimmed by 5 bases and J by 4 bases, leaving 17 bases between them. The CDR3 is made up of 15 amino acids. The CDR3 nucleotides read TGTGCCAGCAGTCCCCGGGGGGGGGCTGTCTATGGCTACACCTTC. Amino acids: CASSPRGGAVYGYTF.

The sample holds many counts of this clonotype. The genes are TRBV12-3 or TRBV12-4 and TRBJ2-1; TRBD2 agrees at 11 bases. V was clipped by 7 bases and J by 3 bases; unmatched bases: 5. There are 15 residues in the CDR3. For the CDR3, the DNA is TGTGCCAGCACCAGTAGCGGGAGGGACTACAATGAGCAGTTCTTC. Amino acid sequence: CASTSSGRDYNEQFF.

In its sample, this clonotype was seen many times. J is TRBJ2-2 and V is TRBV20-1; 7 nucleotides match TRBD1. Germline V lookup: CDR1 DFQATT, CDR2 SNEGSKA (reference sequence). With 6 bases clipped from V and 3 bases from J, the junction kept 13 bases outside the gene matches. This CDR3 has 16 amino acids. Here the CDR3 reads CSALPLGQADTGELFF. The CDR3 DNA reads TGCAGTGCCCTCCCTCTTGGACAGGCGGACACCGGGGAGCTGTTTTTT.

Concerning this clonotype: A much larger clone is a single base away; this may be a read error. The genes are TRBV12-3 or TRBV12-4 and TRBJ2-2; D call uncertain. The V end lost 6 bases, the J end lost 7 bases, and 12 bases lay between the germline ends. The CDR3 extends over 13 amino acids. The CDR3 loop is CASSLVYVGELFF. The CDR3 DNA is TGTGCCAGCAGCCTGGTCTACGTCGGGGAGCTGTTTTTT.

This clonotype appeared many times. The V call is TRBV28, the J call TRBJ1-1; 8 nucleotides line up with TRBD1. The CDR3 sequence is 16 residues long. CDR1 MDHEN and CDR2 SYDVKM come from the germline V gene. V shed 6 bases and J 0 bases; nucleotides not matched to a gene: 9. The CDR3 sequence: CASRSSPGQVNTEAFF. For the CDR3, the DNA is TGTGCCAGCAGGTCTTCTCCGGGACAGGTGAACACTGAAGCTTTCTTT.

J is TRBJ2-2 and V is TRBV29-1, with a tentative D call TRBD1 (5 bases). CDR3 size: 13 residues. The V end was cut by 2 bases, the J end by 6 bases, with 10 bases between. Germline assignment: CDR1 SQVTM and CDR2 ANQGSEA. DNA of the CDR3: TGCAGCGTTGAACAGGGAAGGGCCGGGGAGCTGTTTTTT. Residues: CSVEQGRAGELFF.

Regarding this clonotype: One end of the junction is discordant with germline, which a read error may explain. This rearrangement joins TRBV29-1 to TRBJ1-1, with D hard to call. CDR1 is SQVTM and CDR2 is ANQGSEA in the germline V gene. The CDR3 runs 13 residues. CDR3 coding DNA: TGCAGCGTTCGGATAGGGCCCAACACTGAAGCTTCCTTC. This gives the protein CSVRIGPNTEASF.

This clonotype has ten or more counts. The V call is TRBV28, the J call TRBJ1-4; 7 bases align to TRBD1. CDR3 length: 16 residues. With 4 bases clipped from V and 7 bases from J, the junction kept 12 bases outside the gene matches. The germline V gene encodes CDR1 MDHEN and CDR2 SYDVKM. The CDR3 spells CASSSLRRGLVEKLFF. The CDR3 DNA sequence: TGTGCCAGCAGTTCACTTAGGAGGGGGCTCGTTGAAAAACTGTTTTTT.

This clonotype has at least ten counts. The chain uses TRBV6-6 and TRBJ1-1; D is unresolved. Looked up from germline, CDR1 is MNHNY and CDR2 is SVGAGI (reference sequence). The CDR3 length is 15 residues. V was clipped by 0 bases and J by 6 bases, with 14 bases between them. The CDR3 DNA sequence: TGTGCCAGCAGTTACTCGTTGGGAGGGTCTGCTGAAGCTTTCTTT. This codes for CASSYSLGGSAEAFF.

The sample holds many counts of this clonotype. V and J are TRBV28 and TRBJ1-1; 8 nucleotides line up with TRBD1. CDR1 and CDR2 from the germline V gene are MDHEN and SYDVKM. This CDR3 is 15 amino acids long. With V trimmed by 6 bases and J by 1 base, 7 bases remained unmatched. Here the CDR3 reads CASSRTGWWNTEAFF. As DNA, the CDR3 is TGTGCCAGCAGCCGGACAGGGTGGTGGAACACTGAAGCTTTCTTT.

This clonotype was found a few times. The V and J genes are TRBV5-1 and TRBJ1-1; D gene uncertain. The CDR3 is made up of 15 amino acids. V lost 4 bases, J lost 7 bases, and 20 bases lay in between. Germline CDR1 reads SGHRS; CDR2 reads YFSETQ. The CDR3 DNA sequence: TGCGCCAGCAGCCGGCGACGGGTCGGCGAGAGTGAAGCTTTCTTT. This codes for CASSRRRVGESEAFF.

This clonotype was seen at least ten times. V gene TRBV28 combines with J gene TRBJ2-7; 8 bases agree with TRBD1. V lost 2 bases, J lost 5 bases, and 8 bases stayed unmatched. Germline assignment: CDR1 MDHEN and CDR2 SYDVKM. This CDR3 is built from 15 residues. CDR3 sequence reads: CASSLPGTGVDEQYF. The CDR3 DNA reads as TGTGCCAGCAGTTTACCCGGGACAGGCGTTGACGAGCAGTACTTC.

The chain recombines TRBV19 with TRBJ2-7; 10 nucleotides match TRBD1. Looked up from germline, CDR1 is LNHDA and CDR2 is SQIVND (reference sequence). The CDR3 contains 14 residues. V lost 5 bases, J lost 3 bases, and 4 bases stayed unmatched. The CDR3 DNA is TGTGCCAGTAGTGGGGGACAGGGGTACTACGAGCAGTACTTC. Translating gives CASSGGQGYYEQYF.

Many counts were recorded for this clonotype. The chain recombines TRBV12-3 or TRBV12-4 with TRBJ2-5, with TRBD1 matching over 7 bases. CDR3 length equals 13 residues. Unmatched junction bases numbered 2, after V lost 6 bases and J lost 1 base. In DNA form, the CDR3 reads TGTGCCAGCAGGGGGACAGTCCAAGAGACCCAGTACTTC. It yields the protein CASRGTVQETQYF.

This clonotype was found many times. V and J are TRBV20-1 and TRBJ1-2, with a tentative D call TRBD1 (6 bases). This CDR3 has 16 amino acids. Germline lookup yields CDR1 DFQATT and CDR2 SNEGSKA (reference sequence). Trimming removed 7 bases at V and 0 bases at J, with 21 bases between. The CDR3, as DNA: TGCAGTGTTAGGACAGCCTCGGGTGGGGCTAACTATGGCTACACCTTC. As protein: CSVRTASGGANYGYTF.

This clonotype was seen a few times. The V gene is TRBV20-1, the J gene TRBJ2-5; 11 positions agree with TRBD2. With 2 bases clipped from V and 5 bases from J, the junction kept 13 bases outside the gene matches. Germline CDR1 is DFQATT and CDR2 is SNEGSKA (reference sequence). This CDR3 has 17 amino acids. CDR3 region: CSARRKVAGGPIETQYF. In DNA form, the CDR3 reads TGCAGTGCTAGACGGAAGGTAGCGGGGGGGCCAATTGAGACCCAGTACTTC.